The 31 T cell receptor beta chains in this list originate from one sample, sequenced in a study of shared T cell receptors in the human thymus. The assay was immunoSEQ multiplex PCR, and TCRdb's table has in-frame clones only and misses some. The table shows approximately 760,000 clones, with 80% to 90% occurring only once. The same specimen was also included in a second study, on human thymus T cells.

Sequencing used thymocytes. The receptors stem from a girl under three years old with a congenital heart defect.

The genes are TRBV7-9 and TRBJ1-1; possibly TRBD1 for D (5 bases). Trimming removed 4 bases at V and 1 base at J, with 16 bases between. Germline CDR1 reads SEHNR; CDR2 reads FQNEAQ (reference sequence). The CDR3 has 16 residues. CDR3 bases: TGTGCCAGCAGCTCGTTGGAGGGGAAAAGGAACACTGAAGCTTTCTTT. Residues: CASSSLEGKRNTEAFF.

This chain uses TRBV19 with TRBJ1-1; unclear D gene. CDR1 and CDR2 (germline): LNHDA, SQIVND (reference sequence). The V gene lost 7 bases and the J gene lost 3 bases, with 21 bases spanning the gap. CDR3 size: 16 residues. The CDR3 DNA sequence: TGTGCCAGTACCGGAGCAGGAGGCGTACGGTACACTGAAGCTTTCTTT. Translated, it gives CASTGAGGVRYTEAFF.

The CDR3 spells CASSPVLAGPQGELFF. As DNA, the CDR3 is TGTGCCAGCAGCCCTGTGCTAGCGGGGCCCCAAGGGGAGCTGTTTTTT. This sequence joins TRBV9 and TRBJ2-2; 9 bases fit TRBD2. This CDR3 has 16 amino acids. Germline CDR1 reads SGDLS; CDR2 reads YYNGEE. The ends lost 4 bases at V and 8 bases at J; junction bases unmatched: 12.

CDR3 sequence reads: CASSPPFEGRRLMNTEAFF. CDR3 bases: TGTGCCAGCTCACCGCCGTTTGAAGGCAGGAGACTAATGAACACTGAAGCTTTCTTT. The chain employs TRBV18 and TRBJ1-1; D is unresolved. Germline CDR1 reads KGHSH; CDR2 reads LQKENI. This CDR3 has 19 amino acids. V was clipped by 3 bases and J by 0 bases, with 23 bases between them.

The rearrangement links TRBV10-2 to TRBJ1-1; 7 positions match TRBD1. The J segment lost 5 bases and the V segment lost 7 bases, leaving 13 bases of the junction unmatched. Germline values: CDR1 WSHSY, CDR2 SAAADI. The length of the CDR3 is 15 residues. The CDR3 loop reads CASTPSTGSATEAFF. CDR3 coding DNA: TGCGCCAGCACCCCTTCGACAGGGTCGGCAACTGAAGCTTTCTTT.

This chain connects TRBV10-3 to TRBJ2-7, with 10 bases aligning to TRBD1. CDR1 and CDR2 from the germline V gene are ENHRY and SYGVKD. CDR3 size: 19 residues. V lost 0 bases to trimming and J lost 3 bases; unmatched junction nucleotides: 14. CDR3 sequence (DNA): TGTGCCATCAGTGAGTCCCCGGGGGTCCCCGGGACAGGGGACTACGAGCAGTACTTC. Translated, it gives CAISESPGVPGTGDYEQYF.

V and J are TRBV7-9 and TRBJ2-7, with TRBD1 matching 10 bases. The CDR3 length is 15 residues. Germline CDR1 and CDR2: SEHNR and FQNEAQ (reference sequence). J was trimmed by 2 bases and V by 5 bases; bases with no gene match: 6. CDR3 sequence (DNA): TGTGCCAGCAGCATCCGGGACAGGGGCACCTACGAGCAGTACTTC. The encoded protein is CASSIRDRGTYEQYF.

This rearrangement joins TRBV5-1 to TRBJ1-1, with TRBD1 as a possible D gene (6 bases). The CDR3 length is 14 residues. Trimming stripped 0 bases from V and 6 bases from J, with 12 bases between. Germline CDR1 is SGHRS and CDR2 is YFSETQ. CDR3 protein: CASSLAPGGSEAFF. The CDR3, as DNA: TGCGCCAGCAGCTTGGCCCCGGGGGGCTCTGAAGCTTTCTTT.

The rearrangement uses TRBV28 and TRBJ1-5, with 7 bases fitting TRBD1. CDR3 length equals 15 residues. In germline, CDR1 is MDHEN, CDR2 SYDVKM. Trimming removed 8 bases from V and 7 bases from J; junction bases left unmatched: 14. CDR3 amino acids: CASYHEVQGSQPQHF. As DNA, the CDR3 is TGTGCCAGCTACCATGAGGTACAGGGGTCCCAGCCCCAGCATTTT.

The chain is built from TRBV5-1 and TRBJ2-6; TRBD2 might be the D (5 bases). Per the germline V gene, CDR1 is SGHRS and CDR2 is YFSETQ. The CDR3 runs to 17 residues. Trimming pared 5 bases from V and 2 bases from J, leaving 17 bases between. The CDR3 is CASSFFTRETGANVLTF. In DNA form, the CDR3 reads TGCGCCAGCAGTTTCTTTACTAGGGAAACTGGGGCCAACGTCCTGACTTTC. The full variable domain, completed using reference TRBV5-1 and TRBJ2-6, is KAGVTQTPRYLIKTRGQQVTLSCSPISGHRSVSWYQQTPGQGLQFLFEYFSETQRNKGNFPGRFSGRQFSNSRSEMNVSTLELGDSALYLCASSFFTRETGANVLTFGAGSRLTVL.

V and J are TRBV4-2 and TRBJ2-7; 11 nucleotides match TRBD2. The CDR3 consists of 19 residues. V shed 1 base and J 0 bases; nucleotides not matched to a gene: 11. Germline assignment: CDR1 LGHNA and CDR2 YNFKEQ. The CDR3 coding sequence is TGTGCCAGCAGCCAAGGGGGGCTAGCGGGGGGCCAGAGCTCCTACGAGCAGTACTTC. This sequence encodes CASSQGGLAGGQSSYEQYF.

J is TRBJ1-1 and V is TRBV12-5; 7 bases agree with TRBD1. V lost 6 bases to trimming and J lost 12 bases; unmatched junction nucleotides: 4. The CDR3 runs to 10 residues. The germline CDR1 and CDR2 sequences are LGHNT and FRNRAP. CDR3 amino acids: CASGDRVPFF. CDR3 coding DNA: TGTGCTAGTGGCGACAGGGTACCTTTCTTT.

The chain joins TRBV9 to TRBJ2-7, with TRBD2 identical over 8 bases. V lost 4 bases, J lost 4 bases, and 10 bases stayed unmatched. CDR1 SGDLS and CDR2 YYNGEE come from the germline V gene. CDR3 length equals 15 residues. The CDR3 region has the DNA TGTGCCAGCAGCAACGGCGGGGGGCCCGCATACGAGCAGTACTTC. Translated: CASSNGGGPAYEQYF.

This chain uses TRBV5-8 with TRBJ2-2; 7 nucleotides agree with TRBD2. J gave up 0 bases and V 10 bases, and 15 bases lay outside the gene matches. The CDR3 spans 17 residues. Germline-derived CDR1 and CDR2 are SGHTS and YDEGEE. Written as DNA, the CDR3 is TGTGCCGGCCCGAGGCGGGGGAAATACGCGAACACCGGGGAGCTGTTTTTT. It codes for CAGPRRGKYANTGELFF.

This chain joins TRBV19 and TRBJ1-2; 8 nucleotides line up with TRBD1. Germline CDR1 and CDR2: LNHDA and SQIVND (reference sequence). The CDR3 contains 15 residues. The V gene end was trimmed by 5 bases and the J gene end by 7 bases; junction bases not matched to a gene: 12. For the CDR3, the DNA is TGTGCCAGTAGTCCCCCCCGGACAGGGCCGAGTGGCTACACCTTC. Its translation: CASSPPRTGPSGYTF.

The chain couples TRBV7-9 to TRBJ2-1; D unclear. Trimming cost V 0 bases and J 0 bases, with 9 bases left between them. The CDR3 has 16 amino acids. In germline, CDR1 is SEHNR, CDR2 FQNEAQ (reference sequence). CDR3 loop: CASSLAGYSSYNEQFF. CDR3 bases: TGTGCCAGCAGCTTAGCGGGCTATAGCTCCTACAATGAGCAGTTCTTC.

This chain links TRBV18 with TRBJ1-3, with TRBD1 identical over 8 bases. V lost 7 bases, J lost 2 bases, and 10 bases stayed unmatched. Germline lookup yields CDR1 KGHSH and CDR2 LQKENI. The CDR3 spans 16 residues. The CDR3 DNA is TGTGCCAGCTGCCGACCTGACAGGGGAACTGGAAACACCATATATTTT. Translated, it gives CASCRPDRGTGNTIYF.

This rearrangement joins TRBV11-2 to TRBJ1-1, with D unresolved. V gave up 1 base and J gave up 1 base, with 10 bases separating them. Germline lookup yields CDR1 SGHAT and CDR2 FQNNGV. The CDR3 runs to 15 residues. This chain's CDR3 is CASSLGPRKNTEAFF. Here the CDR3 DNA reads TGTGCCAGCAGCTTAGGACCCAGGAAGAACACTGAAGCTTTCTTT.

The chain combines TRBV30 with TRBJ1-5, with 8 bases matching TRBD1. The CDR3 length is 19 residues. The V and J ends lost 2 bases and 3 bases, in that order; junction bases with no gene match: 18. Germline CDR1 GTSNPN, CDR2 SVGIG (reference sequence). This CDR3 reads CAWSSVRAGGRGNNQPQHF. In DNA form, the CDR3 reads TGTGCCTGGAGTTCGGTTAGGGCAGGGGGCCGGGGGAACAATCAGCCCCAGCATTTT.

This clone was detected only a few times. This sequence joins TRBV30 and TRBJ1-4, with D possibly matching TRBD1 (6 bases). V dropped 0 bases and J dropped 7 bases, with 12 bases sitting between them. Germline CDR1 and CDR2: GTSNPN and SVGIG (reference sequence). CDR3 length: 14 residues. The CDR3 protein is CAWSVRQGSEKLFF. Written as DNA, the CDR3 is TGTGCCTGGAGTGTACGTCAGGGGTCTGAAAAACTGTTTTTT. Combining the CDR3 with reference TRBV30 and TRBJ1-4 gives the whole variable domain SQTIHQWPATLVQPVGSPLSLECTVEGTSNPNLYWYRQAAGRGLQLLFYSVGIGQISSEVPQNLSASRPQDRQFILSSKKLLLSDSGFYLCAWSVRQGSEKLFFGSGTQLSVL.

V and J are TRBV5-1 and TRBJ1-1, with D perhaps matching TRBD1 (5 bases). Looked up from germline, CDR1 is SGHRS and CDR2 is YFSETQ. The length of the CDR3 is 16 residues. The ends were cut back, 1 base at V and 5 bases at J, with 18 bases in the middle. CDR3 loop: CASSLNIYRRGTEAFF. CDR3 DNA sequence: TGCGCCAGCAGCTTGAATATCTACAGACGGGGGACTGAAGCTTTCTTT.

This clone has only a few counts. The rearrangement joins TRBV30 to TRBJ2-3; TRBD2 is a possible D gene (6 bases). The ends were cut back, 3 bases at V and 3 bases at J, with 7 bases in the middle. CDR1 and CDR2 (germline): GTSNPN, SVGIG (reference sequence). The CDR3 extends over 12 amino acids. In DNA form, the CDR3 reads TGTGCCTGGAGGGAGGGAACAGATACGCAGTATTTT. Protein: CAWREGTDTQYF. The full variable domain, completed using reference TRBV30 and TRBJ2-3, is SQTIHQWPATLVQPVGSPLSLECTVEGTSNPNLYWYRQAAGRGLQLLFYSVGIGQISSEVPQNLSASRPQDRQFILSSKKLLLSDSGFYLCAWREGTDTQYFGPGTRLTVL.

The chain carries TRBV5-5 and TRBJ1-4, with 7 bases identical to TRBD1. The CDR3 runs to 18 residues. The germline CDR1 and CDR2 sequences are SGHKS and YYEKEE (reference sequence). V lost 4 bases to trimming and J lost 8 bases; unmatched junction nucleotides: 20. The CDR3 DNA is TGTGCCAGCAGCCCCAGCGAAGACAGGGTAGTTATCGAGGAAAAACTGTTTTTT. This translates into CASSPSEDRVVIEEKLFF.

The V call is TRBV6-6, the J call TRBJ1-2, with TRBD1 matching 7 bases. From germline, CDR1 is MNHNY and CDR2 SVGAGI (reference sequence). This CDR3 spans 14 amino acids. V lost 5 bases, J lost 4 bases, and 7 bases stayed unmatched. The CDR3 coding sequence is TGTGCCAGCAGTCCATCGACAGGGTGCTATGGCTACACCTTC. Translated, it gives CASSPSTGCYGYTF.

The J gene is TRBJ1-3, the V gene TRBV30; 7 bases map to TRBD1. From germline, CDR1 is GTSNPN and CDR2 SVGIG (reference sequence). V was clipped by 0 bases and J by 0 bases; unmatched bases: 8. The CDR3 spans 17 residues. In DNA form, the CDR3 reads TGTGCCTGGAGTGTGTTTCAGGGGGATTTCTCTGGAAACACCATATATTTT. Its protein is CAWSVFQGDFSGNTIYF.

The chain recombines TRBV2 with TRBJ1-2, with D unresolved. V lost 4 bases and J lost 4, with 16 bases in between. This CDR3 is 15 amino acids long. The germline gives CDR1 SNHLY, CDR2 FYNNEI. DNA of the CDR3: TGTGCCAGCAGTGCCCCGGGAGCCCCATTCTATGGCTACACCTTC. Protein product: CASSAPGAPFYGYTF.

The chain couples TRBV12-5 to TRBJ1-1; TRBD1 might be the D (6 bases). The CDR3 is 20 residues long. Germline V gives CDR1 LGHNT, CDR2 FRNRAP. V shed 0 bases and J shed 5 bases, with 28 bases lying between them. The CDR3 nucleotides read TGTGCTAGTGGTTTGGTACTCCTCGGGGGGCAGGGTCCCGAAAGGACTGAAGCTTTCTTT. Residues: CASGLVLLGGQGPERTEAFF.

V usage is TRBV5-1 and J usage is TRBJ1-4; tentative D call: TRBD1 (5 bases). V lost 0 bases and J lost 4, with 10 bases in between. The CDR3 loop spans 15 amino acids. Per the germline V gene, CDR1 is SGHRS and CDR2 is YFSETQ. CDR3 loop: CASSLGQTFNEKLFF. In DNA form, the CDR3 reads TGCGCCAGCAGCTTGGGACAGACCTTTAATGAAAAACTGTTTTTT.

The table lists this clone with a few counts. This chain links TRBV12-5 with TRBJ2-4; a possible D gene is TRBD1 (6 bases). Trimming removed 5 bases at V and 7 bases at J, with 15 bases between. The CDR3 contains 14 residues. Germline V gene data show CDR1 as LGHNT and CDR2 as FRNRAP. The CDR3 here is CASGRRFDRNIQYF. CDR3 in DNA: TGTGCTAGTGGTCGTCGATTTGACAGGAACATTCAGTACTTC.

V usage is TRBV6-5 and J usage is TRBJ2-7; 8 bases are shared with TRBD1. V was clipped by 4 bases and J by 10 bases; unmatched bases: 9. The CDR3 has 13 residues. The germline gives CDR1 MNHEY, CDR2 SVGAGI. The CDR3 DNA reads TGTGCCAGCAGTTCTCGGACAGGGAGTGGACAGTACTTC. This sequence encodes CASSSRTGSGQYF.

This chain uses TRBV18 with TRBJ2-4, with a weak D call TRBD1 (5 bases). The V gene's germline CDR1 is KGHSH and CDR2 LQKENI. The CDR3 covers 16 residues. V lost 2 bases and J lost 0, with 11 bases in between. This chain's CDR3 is CASSPRTGVAKNIQYF. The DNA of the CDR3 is TGTGCCAGCTCACCAAGAACAGGAGTAGCCAAAAACATTCAGTACTTC.